The next 21 T cell receptor beta chains were all read from a single sample in a study of cytomegalovirus exposure and HLA in healthy donors. The PCR ran on 60 Vbeta and 13 Jbeta primers. Sequenced by immunoSEQ multiplex PCR; TCRdb stores in-frame clones only, minus some. The repertoire includes about 110,000 clones, roughly four fifths of them detected once, and about 1.6% sits in the top ten. Sequenced input: PBMCs. These receptors came from a man aged 45-65 years in good health and CMV-seronegative.

This clone was counted a single time. This chain uses TRBV2 with TRBJ1-2; 9 positions match TRBD1. Germline V gene lookup returns CDR1 SNHLY and CDR2 FYNNEI. V shed 6 bases, J shed 3 bases, and the junction held 5 bases outside the gene matches. The CDR3 has 14 residues. CDR3 amino acids: CASRGGQGDYGYTF. The CDR3 DNA follows: TGTGCCAGCAGGGGGGGACAGGGAGACTATGGCTACACCTTC.

The gene calls are TRBV30 and TRBJ2-7; a weak D match, TRBD1 (6 bases). The CDR3 has 16 amino acids. CDR1 is GTSNPN, CDR2 SVGIG, per germline (reference sequence). V shed 1 base and J shed 4 bases, with 20 bases lying between them. This chain's CDR3 is CAWSGPLTGSLYEQYF. The CDR3 nucleotides are TGTGCCTGGAGTGGCCCTCTAACAGGGAGCCTTTACGAGCAGTACTTC. The full variable domain, completed using reference TRBV30 and TRBJ2-7, is SQTIHQWPATLVQPVGSPLSLECTVEGTSNPNLYWYRQAAGRGLQLLFYSVGIGQISSEVPQNLSASRPQDRQFILSSKKLLLSDSGFYLCAWSGPLTGSLYEQYFGPGTRLTVT.

This chain links TRBV11-3 with TRBJ2-3, with 10 bases identical to TRBD1. With 0 bases clipped from V and 1 base from J, the junction kept 7 bases outside the gene matches. There are 18 residues in the CDR3. Germline V gives CDR1 SGHNT, CDR2 YENEEA. For the CDR3, the DNA is TGTGCCAGCAGCTTAGATGGGACAGGGGATGGCGGCACAGATACGCAGTATTTT. Protein sequence: CASSLDGTGDGGTDTQYF.

The chain uses TRBV15 and TRBJ2-5; 7 nucleotides match TRBD2. The germline gives CDR1 LNHNV, CDR2 YYDKDF (reference sequence). With V trimmed by 1 base and J by 6 bases, 8 bases remained unmatched. This CDR3 comprises 15 residues. CDR3 coding DNA: TGTGCCACCAGCAGAGGGGGGTCGGGGGGTAAGACCCAGTACTTC. This translates into CATSRGGSGGKTQYF.

This clone was counted a few times. This chain connects TRBV4-2 to TRBJ2-3, with TRBD2 matching 11 bases. Germline trimming cut 1 base from V and 2 bases from J; bases unmatched to any gene: 17. Germline CDR1 and CDR2: LGHNA and YNFKEQ. CDR3 size: 21 residues. CDR3 loop: CASSQARTGKGTSGVTDTQYF. Here the CDR3 DNA reads TGTGCCAGCAGCCAAGCCCGGACGGGGAAGGGGACTAGCGGCGTCACAGATACGCAGTATTTT.

The sample holds a few counts of this clone. The chain employs TRBV2 and TRBJ1-2; D gene ambiguous. Germline CDR1 and CDR2: SNHLY and FYNNEI. This CDR3 contains 14 residues. V lost 8 bases to trimming and J lost 0 bases, with 13 bases between them. The CDR3 nucleotides are TGTGCCAGCGGCGCGACGGCGGCTAACTATGGCTACACCTTC. This sequence encodes CASGATAANYGYTF.

V and J are TRBV2 and TRBJ1-5, with 7 bases fitting TRBD1. Germline V lookup: CDR1 SNHLY, CDR2 FYNNEI. This CDR3 contains 14 residues. V dropped 2 bases and J dropped 6; count of bases not matched to a gene: 4. The CDR3 spells CASSERQGSQPQHF. The CDR3 DNA reads TGTGCCAGCAGTGAAAGACAGGGAAGTCAGCCCCAGCATTTT.

This clone occurred once. The rearrangement uses TRBV28 and TRBJ1-4; possible D gene TRBD1, 6 bases. V was shortened by 10 bases and J by 5 bases, with 23 bases between the two germline ends. This CDR3 is 16 amino acids long. Germline CDR1 is MDHEN and CDR2 is SYDVKM. The CDR3 coding sequence is TGTGCCACCCTTGAATCCCGTCGCCAGGGGAATGAAAAACTGTTTTTT. It codes for CATLESRRQGNEKLFF.

The V gene is TRBV5-6, the J gene TRBJ1-2; D possibly corresponds to TRBD1 (6 bases). The CDR3 runs 13 residues. V lost 2 bases and J 11 bases, leaving 16 bases between the germline ends. Germline CDR1 SGHDT, CDR2 YYEEEE. As DNA, the CDR3 is TGTGCCAGCAGCTTATGGGACATAGAATTATACACCTTC. Translation: CASSLWDIELYTF.

The chain uses TRBV18 and TRBJ2-2; TRBD2 agrees at 9 bases. Germline trimming cut 3 bases from V and 0 bases from J; bases unmatched to any gene: 2. CDR3 length equals 16 residues. Germline V gives CDR1 KGHSH, CDR2 LQKENI. The CDR3 sequence is CASSPAGGTNTGELFF. CDR3 coding DNA: TGTGCCAGCTCACCCGCGGGGGGGACGAACACCGGGGAGCTGTTTTTT.

The chain has TRBV27 and TRBJ1-6; D remains unclear. Germline CDR1 is MNHEY and CDR2 is SMNVEV (reference sequence). V gave up 3 bases and J gave up 7 bases, with 19 bases separating them. The length of the CDR3 is 17 residues. The CDR3 nucleotides read TGTGCCAGCAGTTTGTTGGGCGTTCCTGCCGGAAATTCACCCCTCCACTTT. It specifies CASSLLGVPAGNSPLHF.

The chain combines TRBV21-1 with TRBJ1-1; TRBD1, as called in the table, went unchecked against the DNA. TRBV21-1 is a pseudogene locus. The length of the CDR3 is 16 residues. The DNA for the CDR3 is TGTGCCAGCAGCAAAGTCGTAGGGGGTCCCGACACTGAAGCTTTCTTT. It translates to CASSKVVGGPDTEAFF.

Note on this clone: The identical CDR3 is also encoded by other nucleotide sequences in the sample. The chain combines TRBV19 with TRBJ2-3; D is perhaps TRBD2 (5 bases). Germline lookup yields CDR1 LNHDA and CDR2 SQIVND (reference sequence). The germline V and J ends were trimmed by 2 bases and 2 bases, with 8 bases remaining between them. The CDR3 covers 14 residues. The CDR3 DNA follows: TGTGCCAGTAGTATAACTAGGGACACAGATACGCAGTATTTT. Its protein is CASSITRDTDTQYF.

This chain links TRBV6-4 with TRBJ1-2, with TRBD1 matching 7 bases. Germline assignment: CDR1 MRHNA and CDR2 SNTAGT. The CDR3 loop spans 15 amino acids. J was trimmed by 8 bases and V by 2 bases; bases with no gene match: 11. The CDR3 nucleotides read TGTGCCAGCAGTGACCCCAGTGACAGGGTCGGAGGCTACACCTTC. Its translation: CASSDPSDRVGGYTF.

This chain uses TRBV27 with TRBJ2-3; possibly TRBD1 for D (6 bases). The CDR3 is made up of 14 amino acids. Germline V gene sequence: CDR1 MNHEY, CDR2 SMNVEV (reference sequence). V was trimmed by 7 bases and J by 2 bases, leaving 13 bases between them. The CDR3, as DNA: TGTGCCAGCAACAGGGATCGGAACACAGATACGCAGTATTTT. The encoded protein is CASNRDRNTDTQYF.

This chain connects TRBV15 to TRBJ1-5; 10 nucleotides agree with TRBD1. Germline-derived CDR1 and CDR2 are LNHNV and YYDKDF (reference sequence). The CDR3 is 17 residues long. Unmatched junction bases numbered 9, after V lost 1 base and J lost 6 bases. CDR3: CATSRVYGTGASQPQHF. Written as DNA, the CDR3 is TGTGCCACCAGCAGAGTTTACGGGACAGGGGCGAGTCAGCCCCAGCATTTT. Full variable domain (rest looked up from reference TRBV15 and TRBJ1-5): DAMVIQNPRYQVTQFGKPVTLSCSQTLNHNVMYWYQQKSSQAPKLLFHYYDKDFNNEADTPDNFQSRRPNTSFCFLDIRSPGLGDTAMYLCATSRVYGTGASQPQHFGDGTRLSIL.

The chain recombines TRBV7-3 with TRBJ2-1, with TRBD2 matching over 10 bases. The CDR3 is 15 amino acids. The junction had 8 bases not matched to a gene; V was cut back by 5 bases and J by 7 bases. The germline V gene has CDR1 SGHTA and CDR2 FQGTGA. The CDR3 DNA follows: TGTGCCAGCAGCGGGGCTAGCGGGGGTAGGAATGAGCAGTTCTTC. Translating gives CASSGASGGRNEQFF.

J is TRBJ1-1 and V is TRBV10-3, with TRBD1 matching 10 bases. The germline V gene encodes CDR1 ENHRY and CDR2 SYGVKD. The CDR3 consists of 14 residues. V lost 7 bases and J lost 5; bases outside the gene matches: 7. The CDR3 sequence is CAIMTGGGLTEAFF. Written as DNA, the CDR3 is TGTGCCATCATGACAGGGGGCGGTCTAACTGAAGCTTTCTTT.

V gene TRBV9 combines with J gene TRBJ1-2; TRBD1 matches 7 bases. The CDR3 length is 13 residues. V shed 4 bases, J shed 8 bases, and the junction held 8 bases outside the gene matches. Per germline, CDR1 SGDLS and CDR2 YYNGEE. CDR3 region: CASSPGQVKGYTF. Written as DNA, the CDR3 is TGTGCCAGCAGCCCAGGACAGGTAAAGGGCTACACCTTC.

The chain uses TRBV7-9 and TRBJ2-3; D not resolved. CDR1 is SEHNR and CDR2 is FQNEAQ in the germline V gene (reference sequence). There are 12 residues in the CDR3. V was cut by 8 bases and J by 4 bases, with 10 bases left in between. CDR3 sequence reads: CASSLLSDTQYF. In DNA, the CDR3 is TGTGCCAGCTCGTTATTGTCAGATACGCAGTATTTT.

The V and J genes are TRBV5-1 and TRBJ1-1; D call uncertain. The germline V and J ends were trimmed by 2 bases and 1 base, with 6 bases remaining between them. This CDR3 has 13 amino acids. Looked up from germline, CDR1 is SGHRS and CDR2 is YFSETQ. The CDR3 region has the DNA TGCGCCAGCAGCTTTCGGGAGAACACTGAAGCTTTCTTT. It translates to CASSFRENTEAFF.